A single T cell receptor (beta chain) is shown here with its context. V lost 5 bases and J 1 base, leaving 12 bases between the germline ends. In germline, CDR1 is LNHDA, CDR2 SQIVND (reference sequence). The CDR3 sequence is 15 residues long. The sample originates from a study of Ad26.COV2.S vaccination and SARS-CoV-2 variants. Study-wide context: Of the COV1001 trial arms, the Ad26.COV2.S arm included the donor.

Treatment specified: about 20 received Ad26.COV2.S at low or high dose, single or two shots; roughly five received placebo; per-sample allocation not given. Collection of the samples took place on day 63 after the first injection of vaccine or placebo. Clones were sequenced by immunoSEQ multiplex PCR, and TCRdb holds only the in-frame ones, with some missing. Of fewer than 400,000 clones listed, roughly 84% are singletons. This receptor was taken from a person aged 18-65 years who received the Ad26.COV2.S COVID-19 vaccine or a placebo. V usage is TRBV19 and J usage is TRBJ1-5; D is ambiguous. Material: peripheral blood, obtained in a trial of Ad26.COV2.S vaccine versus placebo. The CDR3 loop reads CASSVSLKSNQPQHF. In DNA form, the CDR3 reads TGTGCCAGTAGTGTCTCGTTAAAGAGCAATCAGCCCCAGCATTTT.